This TCR beta chain was captured by sequencing in a study of technical replicates of blood from a few donors (dated by TCRdb to 2016 to 2017). The CDR3 runs 14 amino acids, cysteine and phenylalanine included. The entry retains the CDR3 DNA only, 42 bases that are in frame from base 1. V loses 4 bases of germline sequence and J loses 2 bases, and the interval between the two ends is 11 bases. From the germline V gene (reference sequence), CDR1 is SGHNT and CDR2 is YYREEE. Libraries came from the immunoSEQ multiplex PCR assay. This immuneACCESS table, as held by TCRdb, lists in-frame sequences with V and J called but not all clones. Of the missing ones, under half trace to an unresolved V gene in checked studies; the others have no known cause. This sample is represented by tens of thousands of clones; approximately 96% of them were singletons. Of the sample, approximately 0.21% is held by the ten largest clones.

Comment on this clone: Its antigen target is currently unknown. No base qualities exist here, and no much larger clone lies one base off it.

The rearranged chain carries TRBV5-4 and TRBJ2-3; the D gene lacks a confident call. The clonotype originates from a human donor in good health. Sequencing was carried out using T cells isolated from PBMCs. The CDR3 corresponds to CASSPLFPTDTQYF. The nucleotides read TGTGCCAGCAGCCCCCTTTTCCCCACAGATACGCAGTATTTT.